This T cell receptor beta chain appears in the sequencing data of a study of long-term antiretroviral therapy in people with HIV. The CDR3 loop spans 11 amino acids. Germline CDR1 reads MNHNY; CDR2 reads SVGAGI (reference sequence). V was trimmed by 4 bases and J by 7 bases, leaving 7 bases between them. Researchers ran immunoSEQ v3.0 at survey level. The data were produced by immunoSEQ multiplex PCR, yet TCRdb's version contains in-frame clones alone and is incomplete. The data show about 31,000 clones, 80% to 95% seen once. Study-level findings and limits: Information on adherence to ART, viral resistance or therapy changes was unavailable. Clones with expansion before ART led the repertoire at all time points.

On this clone: Its antigen is not identified.

This clonotype was sampled from a woman aged 40 to 50 with HIV. V and J are TRBV6-6 and TRBJ1-2; D gene unclear. The sequencing here drew on unsorted PBMCs, taken more than 5 years after starting antiretroviral therapy. The CDR3 nucleotides read TGTGCCAGCAGTTCCAGGTTTGGCTACACCTTC. Protein: CASSSRFGYTF.